This entry is about one T cell receptor (beta chain). No antigen is known for it. These data belong to a study of T cell repertoires in cytomegalovirus infection. The overall study: It was the public TCR beta signatures that indicated both CMV infection and matching HLA type. General study findings and limits: HLA-C-restricted TCR beta clonotypes specific for CMV led the ex vivo response. Frequencies of public TCR beta families were cumulated, and this identified carriers of CMV plus the relevant HLA.

TCRdb re-called the reads with MiXCR, one entry per CDR3 protein. The sample consists of 680,000 or so distinct CDR3 sequences, roughly 35% of them appearing once. With V trimmed by 0 bases and J by 3 bases, 4 bases remained unmatched. The germline V gene encodes CDR1 MGHRA and CDR2 YSYEKL. CDR3 length: 15 residues. The chain uses TRBV4-1 and TRBJ1-2, with TRBD1 matching over 7 bases. The sequence was obtained from a human donor in good health (CMV status not recorded). Some clones in this sample may be carry-over from other donors' samples. The sample taken for sequencing was PBMCs. CDR3 residues: CASSQDPGGYYGYTF. The CDR3 DNA follows: TGCGCCAGCAGCCAAGACCCAGGGGGATACTATGGCTACACCTTC.